This TCR beta chain came from a study of regulatory T cells in long-lasting Graves disease. This clonotype has ten or more counts. Antigen unknown. Through Arm-PCR of CDR3 regions and iRepertoire HTBI primers, TCR beta libraries were built. TCRdb reanalysed the multiplex PCR reads using MiXCR and keeps one entry per CDR3 protein. The sample shows a few hundred thousand distinct CDR3 sequences, under 25% of them seen only once. Study-wide findings and caveats: Clonotypes that were public and shared totalled roughly 3,000 in persistent patients versus 850 to 1,000 in new patients. There was favoring of TRBV28, TRBJ1-2 and TRBJ2-5 in persistent disease.

Time point here: persistent/refractory GD, antithyroid drugs over 5 years with positive TRAb. RNA isolated from PBMCs was used to make the TCR library. The V segment lost 2 bases and the J segment 11 bases; nucleotides outside the gene matches: 15. The CDR3 has 17 amino acids. This chain connects TRBV12-3 or TRBV12-4 to TRBJ1-4; 9 bases align to TRBD1. The material sequenced was peripheral blood mononuclear cells (PBMCs), taken when the disease was refractory, from a patient treated with antithyroid drugs. The sequence came from a female donor with Graves disease. The CDR3 DNA follows: TGTGCCAGCAGTTTACAAGAGAAGGGACAGGGAGGTTGGAAACTGTTTTTT. Translating it yields CASSLQEKGQGGWKLFF.